These T cell receptor beta chains were read from a single sample in a study of cytomegalovirus exposure and HLA in healthy donors. Sequencing was performed with immunoSEQ multiplex PCR; in TCRdb, only in-frame clones are kept and a portion is missing. The sample yields tens of thousands of clones, roughly 70% seen once. Input material: PBMCs. The receptor source for this set is a man aged 30 to 45 in good health and CMV-seronegative. Each CDR3 is given with its conserved first and last residue.

V gene | CDR3 protein
TRBV7-9 | CASSPLLYEQYF
TRBV6-1 | CASSERGGYYQPQHF
TRBV5-4 | CASSLYSRTEAFF
TRBV6-1 | CASSELRQNTEAFF
TRBV6-5 | CASISGQQNNEQFF
TRBV18 | CASSPSNRERNEQFF
TRBV11-2 | CASSLQGSTDTQYF
TRBV6-5 | CASSYSRGGGELFF
TRBV5-6 | CASRLGRRGLNQPQHF
TRBV5-1 | CASSFSEDQPQHF
TRBV29-1 | CSVLPQLMGDYNEQFF
TRBV19 | CASSAFTGGTYEQYF
TRBV28 | CASRKSKIYEQYF
TRBV19 | CASSIDPVRGNTEAFF
TRBV7-9 | CASTGSRLAFFYEQYF
TRBV18 | CASSPQGNGYTF